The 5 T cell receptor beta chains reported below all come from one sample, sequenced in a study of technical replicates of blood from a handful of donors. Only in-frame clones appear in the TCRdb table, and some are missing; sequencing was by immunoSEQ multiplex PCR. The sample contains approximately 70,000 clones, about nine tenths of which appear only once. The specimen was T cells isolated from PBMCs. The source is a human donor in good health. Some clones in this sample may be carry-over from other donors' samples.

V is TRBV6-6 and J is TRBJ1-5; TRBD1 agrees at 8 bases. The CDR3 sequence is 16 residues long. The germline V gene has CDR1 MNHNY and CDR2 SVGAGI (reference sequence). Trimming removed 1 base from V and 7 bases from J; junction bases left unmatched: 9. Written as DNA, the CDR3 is TGTGCCAGCAGTTACTACGGCAGGGGGCCGGGGCAGCCCCAGCATTTT. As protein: CASSYYGRGPGQPQHF.

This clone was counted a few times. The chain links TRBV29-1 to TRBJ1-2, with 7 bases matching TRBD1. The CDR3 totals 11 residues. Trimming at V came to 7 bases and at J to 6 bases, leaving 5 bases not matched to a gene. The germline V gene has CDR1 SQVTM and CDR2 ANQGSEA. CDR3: CSGGGPHGYTF. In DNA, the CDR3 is TGCAGCGGAGGGGGCCCCCATGGCTACACCTTC.

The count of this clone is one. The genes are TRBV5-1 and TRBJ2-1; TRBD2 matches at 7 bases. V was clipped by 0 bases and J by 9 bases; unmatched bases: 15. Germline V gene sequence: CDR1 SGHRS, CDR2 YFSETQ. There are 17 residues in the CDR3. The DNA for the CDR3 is TGCGCCAGCAGCTTGGCCTATCCAGCGGGAACCTGGGGTGAGCAGTTCTTC. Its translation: CASSLAYPAGTWGEQFF.

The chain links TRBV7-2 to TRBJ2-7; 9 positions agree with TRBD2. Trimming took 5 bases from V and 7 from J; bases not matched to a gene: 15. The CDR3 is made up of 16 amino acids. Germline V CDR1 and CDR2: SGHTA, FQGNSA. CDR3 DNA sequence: TGTGCCAGCAGCCAGTGGGCGGGAGGGCCACTTAAGGAGCAGTACTTC. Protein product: CASSQWAGGPLKEQYF.

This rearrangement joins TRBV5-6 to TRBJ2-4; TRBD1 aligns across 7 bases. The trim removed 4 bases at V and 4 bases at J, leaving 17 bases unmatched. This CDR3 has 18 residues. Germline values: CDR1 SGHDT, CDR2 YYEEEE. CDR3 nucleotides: TGTGCCAGCAGCCGAACGAACAGGGGATCGGGACAAAAAAACATTCAGTACTTC. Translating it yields CASSRTNRGSGQKNIQYF.